These 31 T cell receptor beta chains share one sample of origin, sequenced in a study of blood T cell repertoires in COVID-19. Repertoires were generated with immunoSEQ multiplex PCR, while TCRdb's copy carries only in-frame clones and drops some. The table has approximately 150,000 clones, roughly four fifths seen once; the top ten hold around 2.7%. Material: peripheral blood. The receptor set was obtained from a woman over 75 with COVID-19, enrolled during active disease.

The chain has TRBV29-1 and TRBJ2-3, with 9 bases identical to TRBD2. The junction had 4 bases not matched to a gene; V was cut back by 6 bases and J by 0 bases. CDR1 and CDR2 (germline): SQVTM, ANQGSEA. The CDR3 is made up of 14 amino acids. CDR3 amino acids: CSVAGGRSTDTQYF. In DNA, the CDR3 is TGCAGCGTAGCGGGAGGTCGTAGCACAGATACGCAGTATTTT.

This rearrangement joins TRBV28 to TRBJ1-3, with TRBD1 identical over 8 bases. Trimming took 5 bases from V and 3 from J; bases not matched to a gene: 12. The CDR3 is 17 amino acids. CDR1 and CDR2 (germline): MDHEN, SYDVKM. The chain's CDR3 is CASSPWAGRGLGNTIYF. CDR3 bases: TGTGCCAGCAGTCCATGGGCCGGCAGGGGGCTTGGAAACACCATATATTTT.

The CDR3 spells CASSLRAPWEHTDTQYF. CDR3 in DNA: TGTGCCAGCAGCTTAAGGGCCCCGTGGGAGCACACAGATACGCAGTATTTT. The rearrangement joins TRBV7-8 to TRBJ2-3, with D perhaps TRBD2 (5 bases). Between the trimmed V and J ends, which lost 2 bases and 2 bases, there was a span of 17 bases. This CDR3 is 17 amino acids long. CDR1 is SGHVS, CDR2 FQNEAQ, per germline.

This chain's CDR3 is CASSLGPAGSQETQYF. In DNA form, the CDR3 reads TGTGCCAGCAGCTTGGGCCCAGCGGGGAGCCAAGAGACCCAGTACTTC. The J gene is TRBJ2-5, the V gene TRBV7-9; 7 bases are a match to TRBD2. CDR1 and CDR2 from the germline V gene are SEHNR and FQNEAQ (reference sequence). The ends lost 3 bases at V and 1 base at J; junction bases unmatched: 8. The CDR3 contains 16 residues.

This clone has just one count. The rearrangement uses TRBV6-2 or TRBV6-3 and TRBJ1-4; the D is unclear. The CDR3 contains 14 residues. The V and J ends lost 2 bases and 8 bases respectively, with 12 bases between them. CDR1 is MNHEY and CDR2 is SVGEGT in the germline V gene. CDR3 sequence (DNA): TGTGCCAGCAGTTACGGATGGGCCCCCGAAAAACTGTTTTTT. Translation: CASSYGWAPEKLFF.

The chain recombines TRBV6-2 or TRBV6-3 with TRBJ2-1; 7 bases match TRBD1. V shed 4 bases and J 0 bases; nucleotides not matched to a gene: 3. The V gene's germline CDR1 is MNHEY and CDR2 SVGEGT. There are 15 residues in the CDR3. Here the CDR3 reads CASSSTGASYNEQFF. Written as DNA, the CDR3 is TGTGCCAGCAGTTCCACAGGGGCCTCCTACAATGAGCAGTTCTTC.

The chain couples TRBV18 to TRBJ2-1; 7 bases match TRBD1. Germline V gene data show CDR1 as KGHSH and CDR2 as LQKENI. There are 14 residues in the CDR3. J gave up 9 bases and V 4 bases, and 9 bases lay outside the gene matches. Here the CDR3 reads CASSLVTGVSEQFF. CDR3 coding DNA: TGTGCCAGCTCACTTGTTACAGGGGTTAGTGAGCAGTTCTTC.

The chain employs TRBV30 and TRBJ1-1; D is ambiguous. The CDR3 spans 13 residues. Germline loops: CDR1 GTSNPN, CDR2 SVGIG (reference sequence). V lost 5 bases and J 0 bases, leaving 10 bases between the germline ends. The CDR3 reads CAWERGLNTEAFF. In nucleotides, the CDR3 is TGTGCCTGGGAGCGCGGATTGAACACTGAAGCTTTCTTT.

The table lists this clone with a count of one. The chain combines TRBV12-5 with TRBJ1-2; D is possibly TRBD1 (6 bases). The germline V gene has CDR1 LGHNT and CDR2 FRNRAP. CDR3 length: 18 amino acids. The V end lost 1 base, the J end lost 6 bases, and 24 bases lay between the germline ends. This chain's CDR3 is CASGLATLVRGQLDGYTF. As DNA, the CDR3 is TGTGCTAGTGGTTTGGCGACGCTCGTCAGGGGCCAATTAGATGGCTACACCTTC.

The V call is TRBV27, the J call TRBJ2-6; TRBD1 agrees at 11 bases. Looked up from germline, CDR1 is MNHEY and CDR2 is SMNVEV (reference sequence). The CDR3 is 18 amino acids. V lost 5 bases to trimming and J lost 0 bases; unmatched junction nucleotides: 6. The CDR3 coding sequence is TGTGCCAGCAGTGCCACCGGGACAGGGGGCTCTGGGGCCAACGTCCTGACTTTC. This sequence encodes CASSATGTGGSGANVLTF.

The chain employs TRBV27 and TRBJ1-4; TRBD1 matches at 10 bases. Germline CDR1 MNHEY, CDR2 SMNVEV (reference sequence). With 4 bases clipped from V and 2 bases from J, the junction kept 7 bases outside the gene matches. The CDR3 is made up of 17 amino acids. CDR3 in amino acids: CASSSLDRGYTNEKLFF. The CDR3 bases are TGTGCCAGCAGTTCCTTGGACAGGGGGTACACTAATGAAAAACTGTTTTTT. The whole variable domain, remainder taken from reference TRBV27 and TRBJ1-4, is EAQVTQNPRYLITVTGKKLTVTCSQNMNHEYMSWYRQDPGLGLRQIYYSMNVEVTDKGDVPEGYKVSRKEKRNFPLILESPSPNQTSLYFCASSSLDRGYTNEKLFFGSGTQLSVL.

The chain links TRBV3-1 (or the pseudogene TRBV3-2) to TRBJ1-4, with D unclear. The germline V gene encodes CDR1 LGHDT and CDR2 YNNKEL (reference sequence). V lost 0 bases and J lost 8, with 13 bases in between. This CDR3 is 15 amino acids long. The chain's CDR3 is CASSQDAGSREKLFF. The CDR3 region has the DNA TGTGCCAGCAGCCAAGATGCGGGTAGTAGGGAAAAACTGTTTTTT.

The chain uses TRBV5-1 and TRBJ2-5; 14 bases fit TRBD2. Germline CDR1 SGHRS, CDR2 YFSETQ. J was trimmed by 5 bases and V by 7 bases; bases with no gene match: 13. The CDR3 totals 17 residues. Here the CDR3 reads CASYQGLAGEALETQYF. For the CDR3, the DNA is TGCGCCAGCTACCAGGGACTAGCGGGAGAGGCGCTGGAGACCCAGTACTTC.

The chain has TRBV30 and TRBJ2-3; D is perhaps TRBD1 (5 bases). The germline V and J ends were trimmed by 5 bases and 0 bases, with 9 bases remaining between them. CDR1 is GTSNPN and CDR2 is SVGIG in the germline V gene (reference sequence). There are 13 residues in the CDR3. Written as DNA, the CDR3 is TGTGCCTGGCAGGGTGCGAGCACAGATACGCAGTATTTT. It specifies CAWQGASTDTQYF.

The chain recombines TRBV28 with TRBJ1-5; a possible D gene is TRBD1 (5 bases). The length of the CDR3 is 13 residues. In germline, CDR1 is MDHEN, CDR2 SYDVKM. V was pared by 4 bases and J by 6 bases, with 10 bases between. CDR3 loop: CASSWGVGQPQHF. The CDR3 nucleotides read TGTGCCAGCAGTTGGGGGGTGGGTCAGCCCCAGCATTTT.

This clone was counted once. The chain uses TRBV5-6 and TRBJ2-5, with 12 bases matching TRBD2. The length of the CDR3 is 14 residues. Germline-derived CDR1 and CDR2 are SGHDT and YYEEEE. Germline trimming cut 4 bases from V and 5 bases from J; bases unmatched to any gene: 3. CDR3 sequence reads: CASSRLAGVETQYF. The CDR3 DNA reads TGTGCCAGCAGCCGACTAGCGGGAGTGGAGACCCAGTACTTC.

This clone was counted a single time. The chain uses TRBV4-3 and TRBJ2-1; 8 bases are shared with TRBD2. The germline V gene encodes CDR1 LGHNA and CDR2 YSLEER. V trimming: 0 bases; J trimming: 4 bases; junction bases outside the gene matches: 5. This CDR3 comprises 16 residues. The CDR3, as DNA: TGCGCCAGCAGCCAAGAATTGCGGGGGGCATACAATGAGCAGTTCTTC. It codes for CASSQELRGAYNEQFF.

This rearrangement joins TRBV5-4 to TRBJ2-7; the match to TRBD1 covers 7 bases. Trimming took 4 bases from V and 0 from J; bases not matched to a gene: 4. CDR3 length equals 14 residues. Germline-derived CDR1 and CDR2 are SGHNT and YYREEE (reference sequence). The DNA for the CDR3 is TGTGCCAGCAGCGGAACAGGGGCCTCCTACGAGCAGTACTTC. Translated, it gives CASSGTGASYEQYF.

This clone was seen once. J is TRBJ2-1 and V is TRBV9; TRBD1 might be the D (5 bases). The CDR3 length is 17 residues. Germline V gene data show CDR1 as SGDLS and CDR2 as YYNGEE. Trimming took 4 bases from V and 0 from J, leaving 17 bases between them. The CDR3 spells CASSPHTGSSSYNEQFF. CDR3 nucleotide sequence: TGTGCCAGCAGCCCCCACACAGGTTCGAGCTCCTACAATGAGCAGTTCTTC.

J is TRBJ1-6 and V is TRBV4-2; 7 nucleotides agree with TRBD1. CDR1 is LGHNA, CDR2 YNFKEQ, per germline. V shed 0 bases and J 2 bases; nucleotides not matched to a gene: 10. CDR3 length: 19 residues. DNA for the CDR3: TGTGCCAGCAGCCAAGATCAAAGGACAGGTAGCGCCTATAATTCACCCCTCCACTTT. Translation gives CASSQDQRTGSAYNSPLHF.

This clone appeared a single time. The DNA of the CDR3 is TGTGCCAGCAGCTTGGGAGGGAAAGCGGGGGGGACAGTCCAAGAGACCCAGTACTTC. Residues: CASSLGGKAGGTVQETQYF. The rearrangement links TRBV5-4 to TRBJ2-5; 10 bases line up with TRBD2. This CDR3 is 19 amino acids long. The V segment lost 0 bases and the J segment 1 base; nucleotides outside the gene matches: 12. From germline, CDR1 is SGHNT and CDR2 YYREEE (reference sequence). Supplemented by reference TRBV5-4 and TRBJ2-5, the full variable domain reads ETGVTQSPTHLIKTRGQQVTLRCSSQSGHNTVSWYQQALGQGPQFIFQYYREEENGRGNFPPRFSGLQFPNYSSELNVNALELDDSALYLCASSLGGKAGGTVQETQYFGPGTRLLVL.

This chain joins TRBV5-1 and TRBJ2-2; TRBD1 aligns across 8 bases. Germline CDR1 is SGHRS and CDR2 is YFSETQ. V shed 8 bases, J shed 6 bases, and the junction held 9 bases outside the gene matches. This CDR3 contains 14 residues. CDR3: CASHLQGDSGELFF. In DNA form, the CDR3 reads TGCGCCAGTCATTTACAGGGGGACTCCGGGGAGCTGTTTTTT.

The chain carries TRBV19 and TRBJ2-7, with 9 positions matching TRBD1. This CDR3 contains 15 residues. Germline CDR1 is LNHDA and CDR2 is SQIVND (reference sequence). V was pared by 2 bases and J by 4 bases, with 6 bases of the junction left unmatched. The CDR3 loop reads CASSIPGQGKYEQYF. CDR3 bases: TGTGCCAGTAGTATACCAGGACAGGGGAAGTACGAGCAGTACTTC.

This clone appeared a single time. The chain combines TRBV9 with TRBJ2-1; 7 bases align to TRBD2. The germline gives CDR1 SGDLS, CDR2 YYNGEE. V lost 3 bases to trimming and J lost 12 bases; unmatched junction nucleotides: 6. This CDR3 is 12 amino acids long. This CDR3 reads CASSAEGGRQFF. CDR3 coding DNA: TGTGCCAGCAGCGCTGAGGGAGGGAGGCAGTTCTTC.

V and J are TRBV9 and TRBJ2-1; tentatively, D is TRBD1 (5 bases). Germline loops: CDR1 SGDLS, CDR2 YYNGEE. The CDR3 runs to 13 residues. The V end was cut by 4 bases, the J end by 7 bases, with 12 bases between. The CDR3 sequence: CASSPSPGNEQFF. The CDR3 region has the DNA TGTGCCAGCAGCCCGTCTCCAGGGAATGAGCAGTTCTTC. Full variable domain (rest looked up from reference TRBV9 and TRBJ2-1): DSGVTQTPKHLITATGQRVTLRCSPRSGDLSVYWYQQSLDQGLQFLIQYYNGEERAKGNILERFSAQQFPDLHSELNLSSLELGDSALYFCASSPSPGNEQFFGPGTRLTVL.

The rearrangement joins TRBV2 to TRBJ1-5; 8 bases agree with TRBD1. Germline assignment: CDR1 SNHLY and CDR2 FYNNEI. After removal of 8 bases from V and 6 bases from J, the junction contained 6 bases not matched to a gene. This CDR3 region has 13 residues. The CDR3 DNA reads as TGTGCCAGCTCTCAGGGGGCAGGTCAGCCCCAGCATTTT. Translated, it gives CASSQGAGQPQHF.

V gene TRBV19 combines with J gene TRBJ2-7; D unresolved. Looked up from germline, CDR1 is LNHDA and CDR2 is SQIVND (reference sequence). The V and J ends lost 0 bases and 9 bases respectively, with 9 bases between them. CDR3 length equals 12 residues. CDR3 in amino acids: CASSIDRGAQYF. The CDR3 nucleotides are TGTGCCAGTAGTATAGACCGCGGAGCGCAGTACTTC.

This chain uses TRBV6-5 with TRBJ2-3; 7 positions match TRBD1. Germline lookup yields CDR1 MNHEY and CDR2 SVGAGI. The CDR3 sequence is 14 residues long. After removal of 6 bases from V and 2 bases from J, the junction contained 5 bases not matched to a gene. The CDR3 coding sequence is TGTGCCAGCAGCCCGACAGGGCCCACAGATACGCAGTATTTT. Its protein is CASSPTGPTDTQYF.

CDR3 in amino acids: CASSVTSYEQYF. For the CDR3, the DNA is TGTGCCAGCAGCGTTACTAGCTACGAGCAGTACTTC. The gene calls are TRBV12-3 or TRBV12-4 and TRBJ2-7, with a possible D match to TRBD2 (5 bases). The CDR3 is 12 residues long. V dropped 6 bases and J dropped 3 bases, with 9 bases sitting between them.

V usage is TRBV19 and J usage is TRBJ1-2, with 8 bases identical to TRBD1. CDR1 is LNHDA, CDR2 SQIVND, per germline (reference sequence). The CDR3 has 14 amino acids. The junction had 13 bases not matched to a gene; V was cut back by 6 bases and J by 10 bases. The chain's CDR3 is CASRTTGGLQSYTF. CDR3 bases: TGTGCCAGTAGGACTACAGGGGGACTCCAATCCTACACCTTC.

This clone showed up just once. This chain joins TRBV4-2 and TRBJ2-3, with 12 bases aligning to TRBD2. Per the germline V gene, CDR1 is LGHNA and CDR2 is YNFKEQ. V gave up 3 bases and J gave up 0 bases; unmatched junction bases: 1. The CDR3 is 16 residues long. The DNA of the CDR3 is TGTGCCAGCAGCCAGGGGACTAGCGGGAGCACAGATACGCAGTATTTT. Its protein is CASSQGTSGSTDTQYF.